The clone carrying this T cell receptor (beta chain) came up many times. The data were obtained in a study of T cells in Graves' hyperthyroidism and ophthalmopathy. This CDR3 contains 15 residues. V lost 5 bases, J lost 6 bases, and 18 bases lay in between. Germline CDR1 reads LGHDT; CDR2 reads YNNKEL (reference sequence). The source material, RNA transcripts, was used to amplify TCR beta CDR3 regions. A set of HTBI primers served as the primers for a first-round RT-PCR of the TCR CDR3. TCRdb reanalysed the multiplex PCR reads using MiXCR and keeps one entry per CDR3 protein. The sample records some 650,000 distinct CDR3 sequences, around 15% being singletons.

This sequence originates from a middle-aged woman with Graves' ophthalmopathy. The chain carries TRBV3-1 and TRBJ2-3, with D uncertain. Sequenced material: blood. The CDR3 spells CASSETLVGWDTQYF. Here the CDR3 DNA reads TGTGCCAGCAGCGAAACCCTCGTGGGGTGGGATACGCAGTATTTT.